These 13 T cell receptor beta chains share one sample of origin, sequenced in a study of T cells in localized non-small cell lung cancer. Produced via immunoSEQ multiplex PCR; TCRdb's table is partial and in-frame only. This table has about 33,000 clones, roughly 90% appearing once. The source material was peripheral blood mononuclear cells, sampled before any cancer treatment. These receptors originate from a man aged 35-75 years with stage III lung adenocarcinoma.

This rearrangement joins TRBV6-5 to TRBJ1-1; D not resolved. The CDR3 covers 13 residues. Trimming cost V 5 bases and J 7 bases, with 14 bases left between them. The germline V gene has CDR1 MNHEY and CDR2 SVGAGI. CDR3 residues: CASSRGDRGEAFF. The DNA for the CDR3 is TGTGCCAGCAGTCGGGGAGACCGAGGTGAAGCTTTCTTT.

This clone was seen a handful of times. The chain is built from TRBV6-5 and TRBJ2-1; 9 bases agree with TRBD2. This CDR3 spans 15 amino acids. V gave up 6 bases and J gave up 5 bases; unmatched junction bases: 8. CDR1 is MNHEY and CDR2 is SVGAGI in the germline V gene. The CDR3, as DNA: TGTGCCAGCAGCGGTGGGCGGGGGGGCCACAATGAGCAGTTCTTC. It encodes CASSGGRGGHNEQFF.

In the case of this clone: Germline and junction disagree at one end, which may indicate a read error. The chain combines TRBV7-3 with TRBJ1-2, with TRBD1 identical over 9 bases. Germline V CDR1 and CDR2: SGHTA, FQGTGA. This CDR3 contains 17 residues. DNA for the CDR3: TGTGCCAGCAGCTCAGAAACAGGACAGGGGAATCGTCAAGGGTCAGGATTC. It specifies CASSSETGQGNRQGSGF.

The chain joins TRBV7-3 to TRBJ2-1, with TRBD2 matching over 8 bases. Germline V gene lookup returns CDR1 SGHTA and CDR2 FQGTGA. With 3 bases clipped from V and 4 bases from J, the junction kept 5 bases outside the gene matches. The CDR3 contains 15 residues. The CDR3 DNA sequence: TGTGCCAGCAGCTTTTCGAGCGGGGGTTACAATGAGCAGTTCTTC. It specifies CASSFSSGGYNEQFF.

This chain links TRBV7-9 with TRBJ1-1; TRBD1 might be the D (5 bases). The CDR3 totals 15 residues. V dropped 5 bases and J dropped 6 bases, with 19 bases sitting between them. Germline assignment: CDR1 SEHNR and CDR2 FQNEAQ (reference sequence). The CDR3, as DNA: TGTGCCAGCAGCGCCCCGGGGCACGATGGCGCTGAAGCTTTCTTT. It encodes CASSAPGHDGAEAFF.

The CDR3 region is CASSIDLVRSYGYTF. In DNA, the CDR3 is TGTGCCAGTAGTATAGATCTAGTACGGAGCTATGGCTACACCTTC. The rearrangement joins TRBV19 to TRBJ1-2; D is unresolved. The CDR3 totals 15 residues. CDR1 LNHDA and CDR2 SQIVND come from the germline V gene (reference sequence). V was trimmed by 0 bases and J by 4 bases, leaving 12 bases between them.

This sequence joins TRBV13 and TRBJ2-1, with D possibly TRBD2 on 6 matching bases. This CDR3 region has 17 residues. The V end lost 1 base, the J end lost 7 bases, and 20 bases lay between the germline ends. Germline CDR1 and CDR2: PRHDT and FYEKMQ (reference sequence). CDR3 sequence reads: CASSLDEGGAGKNEQFF. The CDR3, as DNA: TGTGCCAGCAGCTTAGATGAAGGCGGGGCCGGGAAAAATGAGCAGTTCTTC. Variable domain in full (rest from reference TRBV13 and TRBJ2-1): AAGVIQSPRHLIKEKRETATLKCYPIPRHDTVYWYQQGPGQDPQFLISFYEKMQSDKGSIPDRFSAQQFSDYHSELNMSSLELGDSALYFCASSLDEGGAGKNEQFFGPGTRLTVL.

The chain has TRBV28 and TRBJ1-3; tentatively, D is TRBD1 (5 bases). Trimming took 5 bases from V and 1 from J, leaving 15 bases between them. Germline values: CDR1 MDHEN, CDR2 SYDVKM. This CDR3 has 16 amino acids. The CDR3 loop is CASSLSGFWSGNTIYF. CDR3 sequence (DNA): TGTGCCAGCAGTCTATCAGGGTTCTGGTCTGGAAACACCATATATTTT.

V usage is TRBV5-1 and J usage is TRBJ1-5; 7 bases agree with TRBD1. The CDR3 length is 14 residues. Germline lookup yields CDR1 SGHRS and CDR2 YFSETQ. With V trimmed by 4 bases and J by 4 bases, 5 bases remained unmatched. The CDR3 nucleotides are TGCGCCAGCAGCGACAGGGTTGGAAATCAGCCCCAGCATTTT. Residues: CASSDRVGNQPQHF.

This clone was observed once. The gene calls are TRBV7-2 and TRBJ1-2; D uncertain. The germline V and J ends were trimmed by 1 base and 5 bases, with 11 bases remaining between them. Germline loops: CDR1 SGHTA, CDR2 FQGNSA. This CDR3 is 14 amino acids long. CDR3 nucleotide sequence: TGTGCCAGCAGCTTAGACGGCAGTCTTTATGGCTACACCTTC. Amino acid sequence: CASSLDGSLYGYTF.

V is TRBV5-1 and J is TRBJ2-1; 7 nucleotides line up with TRBD2. Germline loops: CDR1 SGHRS, CDR2 YFSETQ. The junction had 6 bases not matched to a gene; V was cut back by 3 bases and J by 3 bases. CDR3 length equals 15 residues. CDR3 protein: CASSSAGVNYNEQFF. For the CDR3, the DNA is TGCGCCAGCAGCTCCGCGGGGGTCAACTACAATGAGCAGTTCTTC.

V and J are TRBV6-1 and TRBJ2-7; D may be TRBD2 (6 bases). In germline, CDR1 is MNHNS, CDR2 SASEGT. The CDR3 has 12 amino acids. Trimming took off 5 bases at V and 7 bases at J, with 12 bases between the two ends. The CDR3 DNA reads TGTGCCAGCAGTACCGGGGGACGGGAGCAGTACTTC. It yields the protein CASSTGGREQYF.

This clone was picked up a small number of times. The chain recombines TRBV5-5 with TRBJ1-3; perhaps TRBD1 as D (6 bases). Germline CDR1 reads SGHKS; CDR2 reads YYEKEE (reference sequence). The CDR3 is 13 residues long. V lost 4 bases, J lost 11 bases, and 16 bases lay in between. For the CDR3, the DNA is TGTGCCAGCAGCCAAACGTGGACAGCACCCATATATTTT. Translation gives CASSQTWTAPIYF.